These 9 T cell receptor beta chains share one sample of origin, sequenced in a study of T cells expressing NK-cell markers. From its re-call of the 5' RACE reads, TCRdb lists each CDR3 protein once, without DNA. This sample's clone table lists 550,000 or so distinct CDR3 sequences. Sequenced material: blood T cells: a sorted CD56 or NKG2C T cell subset, CD4+ or CD8+ T cells, or bulk PBMC T cells (not recorded which). These receptors were obtained from a man aged 18-30 years in good health.

The chain employs TRBV5-1 and TRBJ1-3; TCRdb proposes TRBD1, but this gene call is untestable without DNA. The CDR3 has 18 amino acids. Germline V CDR1 and CDR2: SGHRS, YFSETQ. CDR3 residues: CASSLRTGRNVSGNTIYF.

The chain carries TRBV10-3 and TRBJ2-1; TCRdb calls TRBD1, which cannot be checked without DNA. This CDR3 is built from 15 residues. CDR1 and CDR2 from the germline V gene are ENHRY and SYGVKD. CDR3 protein: CAISLPGLSYNEQFF.

The CDR3 sequence is CSTLAGISSSYNEQFF. The chain carries TRBV20-1 and TRBJ2-1; as DNA is missing, the TRBD2 call by TCRdb cannot be tested. This CDR3 is built from 16 residues. Germline values: CDR1 DFQATT, CDR2 SNEGSKA (reference sequence).

The genes are TRBV20-1 and TRBJ2-1; TCRdb's D gene call, TRBD2, goes unchecked for lack of DNA. Germline V gene sequence: CDR1 DFQATT, CDR2 SNEGSKA (reference sequence). CDR3 size: 15 residues. The CDR3 loop reads CSARSGASGSNEQFF.

V usage is TRBV7-3 and J usage is TRBJ2-5; TCRdb calls TRBD2, which cannot be checked without DNA. Germline V gene data show CDR1 as SGHTA and CDR2 as FQGTGA. The CDR3 runs to 17 residues. Here the CDR3 reads CASSPSQGLAGGETQYF.

The rearrangement joins TRBV5-1 to TRBJ1-5. CDR3 length: 14 residues. CDR1 and CDR2 (germline): SGHRS, YFSETQ. CDR3 in amino acids: CASSLNGLDQPQHF.

The chain carries TRBV20-1 and TRBJ2-3. CDR3 length: 14 amino acids. The germline V gene has CDR1 DFQATT and CDR2 SNEGSKA (reference sequence). This chain's CDR3 is CSARDHRGSDTQYF.

The rearrangement uses TRBV29-1 and TRBJ2-7. Germline assignment: CDR1 SQVTM and CDR2 ANQGSEA. The CDR3 is 13 residues long. The CDR3 spells CSVQGVQQYEQYF.

The chain employs TRBV6-2 or TRBV6-3 and TRBJ1-2; TCRdb outputs TRBD1, but without DNA this stays unchecked. Germline V gene data show CDR1 as MNHEY and CDR2 as SVGEGT. The length of the CDR3 is 13 residues. This CDR3 is CASSPDSYFGYTF.